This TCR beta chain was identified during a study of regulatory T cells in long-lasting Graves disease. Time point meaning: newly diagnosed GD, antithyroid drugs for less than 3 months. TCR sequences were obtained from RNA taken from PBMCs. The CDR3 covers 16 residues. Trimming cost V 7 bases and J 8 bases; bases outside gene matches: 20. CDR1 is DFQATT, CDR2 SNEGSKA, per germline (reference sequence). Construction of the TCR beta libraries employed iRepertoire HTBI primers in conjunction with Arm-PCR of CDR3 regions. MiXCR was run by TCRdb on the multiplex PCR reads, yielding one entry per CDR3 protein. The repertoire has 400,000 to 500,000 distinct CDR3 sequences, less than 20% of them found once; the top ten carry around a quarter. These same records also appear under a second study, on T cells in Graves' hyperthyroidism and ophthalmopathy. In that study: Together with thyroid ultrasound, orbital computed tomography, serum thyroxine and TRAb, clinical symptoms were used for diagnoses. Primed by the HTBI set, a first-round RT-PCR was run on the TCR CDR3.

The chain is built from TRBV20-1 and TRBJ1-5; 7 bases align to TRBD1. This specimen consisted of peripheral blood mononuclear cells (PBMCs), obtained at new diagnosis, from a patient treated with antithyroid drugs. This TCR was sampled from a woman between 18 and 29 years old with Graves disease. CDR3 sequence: CSVRSGGQTLTEPQHF. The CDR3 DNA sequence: TGCAGTGTTCGCTCCGGGGGACAGACCCTGACTGAGCCCCAGCATTTT.